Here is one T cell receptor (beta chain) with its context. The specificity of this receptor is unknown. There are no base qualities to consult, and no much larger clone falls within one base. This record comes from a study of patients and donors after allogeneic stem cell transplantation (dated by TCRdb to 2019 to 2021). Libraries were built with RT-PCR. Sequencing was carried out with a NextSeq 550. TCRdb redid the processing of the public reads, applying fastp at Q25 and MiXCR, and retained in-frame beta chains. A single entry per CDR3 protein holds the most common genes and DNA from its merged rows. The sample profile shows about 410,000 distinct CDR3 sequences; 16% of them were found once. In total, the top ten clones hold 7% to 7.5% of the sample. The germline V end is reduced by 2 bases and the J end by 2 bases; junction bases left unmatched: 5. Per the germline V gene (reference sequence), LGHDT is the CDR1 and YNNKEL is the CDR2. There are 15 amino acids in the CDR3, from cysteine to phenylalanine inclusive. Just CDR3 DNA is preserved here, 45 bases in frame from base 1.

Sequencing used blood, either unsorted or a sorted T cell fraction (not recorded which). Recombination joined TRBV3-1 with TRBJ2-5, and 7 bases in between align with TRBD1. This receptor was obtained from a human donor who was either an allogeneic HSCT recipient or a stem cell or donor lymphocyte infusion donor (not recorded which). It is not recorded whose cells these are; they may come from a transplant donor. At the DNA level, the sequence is TGTGCCAGCAGCCAACGTACAGGGGCTCAAGAGACCCAGTACTTC. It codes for CASSQRTGAQETQYF.